This entry lists 28 T cell receptor beta chains sequenced from one sample in a study of blood T cell repertoires in COVID-19. Generated by immunoSEQ multiplex PCR, the TCRdb table keeps only in-frame clones and is missing some. Of 300,000 to 400,000 clones listed, roughly 88% are singletons. The sequencing sample was made of PBMCs or T cells enriched from blood (not recorded which). The receptor source for this set is a young woman with acute COVID-19.

This chain joins TRBV7-6 and TRBJ1-6; D possibly corresponds to TRBD1 (5 bases). Deletions cut 5 bases from V and 4 bases from J, with 9 bases between. The CDR3 loop spans 14 amino acids. Looked up from germline, CDR1 is SGHVS and CDR2 is FNYEAQ. CDR3 sequence (DNA): TGTGCCAGCAGCGGGGGGAGATATAATTCACCCCTCCACTTT. Amino acids: CASSGGRYNSPLHF.

In regard to this clone: This same CDR3 is encoded by further DNA sequences in the sample. The chain carries TRBV10-3 and TRBJ1-1; no reliable D call. V gave up 3 bases and J gave up 2 bases, with 7 bases separating them. The CDR3 is made up of 13 amino acids. Germline CDR1 and CDR2: ENHRY and SYGVKD. CDR3 residues: CAISDRGNTEAFF. CDR3 nucleotide sequence: TGTGCCATCAGTGACCGGGGTAACACTGAAGCTTTCTTT.

The chain employs TRBV7-2 and TRBJ1-1; D gene ambiguous. CDR3 length: 13 residues. Germline V lookup: CDR1 SGHTA, CDR2 FQGNSA. V lost 4 bases to trimming and J lost 1 base, with 7 bases between them. The CDR3 loop is CASSSGRNTEAFF. CDR3 sequence (DNA): TGTGCCAGCAGCTCGGGTCGGAACACTGAAGCTTTCTTT.

The chain combines TRBV6-5 with TRBJ2-7; 7 bases match TRBD1. From germline, CDR1 is MNHEY and CDR2 SVGAGI. Losses at the gene ends were 2 bases for V and 6 bases for J; bases not matched to a gene: 4. CDR3 length: 13 amino acids. Here the CDR3 DNA reads TGTGCCAGCAGTTACCGACAGGGCGCCGAGCAGTACTTC. Translation: CASSYRQGAEQYF.

This clone was seen just once. V and J are TRBV6-5 and TRBJ1-2, with 8 positions matching TRBD1. This CDR3 has 16 amino acids. J was trimmed by 5 bases and V by 4 bases; bases with no gene match: 12. The germline CDR1 and CDR2 sequences are MNHEY and SVGAGI. CDR3 in amino acids: CASSSPGQGRMYGYTF. The CDR3 DNA reads TGTGCCAGCAGTTCCCCCGGACAGGGTCGTATGTATGGCTACACCTTC.

This clone was seen once. The rearrangement uses TRBV9 and TRBJ1-3; D call uncertain. This CDR3 region has 16 residues. Germline CDR1 reads SGDLS; CDR2 reads YYNGEE. V lost 0 bases and J lost 0, with 10 bases in between. CDR3 bases: TGTGCCAGCAGCGTAGCATTCGGTATCTCTGGAAACACCATATATTTT. This encodes CASSVAFGISGNTIYF.

The genes are TRBV11-2 and TRBJ2-7; D is unclear. V was trimmed by 2 bases and J by 3 bases, leaving 14 bases between them. Germline V gives CDR1 SGHAT, CDR2 FQNNGV. The CDR3 covers 15 residues. The CDR3 spells CASSLSVEVNYEQYF. CDR3 sequence (DNA): TGTGCCAGCAGCTTATCGGTCGAGGTTAACTACGAGCAGTACTTC.

The chain has TRBV7-2 and TRBJ2-7, with D perhaps matching TRBD2 (7 bases). The CDR3 runs to 15 residues. Germline CDR1 SGHTA, CDR2 FQGNSA. V lost 3 bases and J 3 bases, leaving 15 bases between the germline ends. CDR3 sequence: CASSFRGADGYEQYF. CDR3 DNA sequence: TGTGCCAGCAGCTTTCGGGGGGCTGATGGCTACGAGCAGTACTTC.

This chain links TRBV29-1 with TRBJ1-4; D ambiguous. V shed 6 bases and J shed 7 bases, with 6 bases lying between them. Germline V gene sequence: CDR1 SQVTM, CDR2 ANQGSEA. The CDR3 is 10 amino acids. CDR3: CSVVSEKLFF. CDR3 nucleotides: TGCAGCGTCGTCTCTGAAAAACTGTTTTTT.

V usage is TRBV6-2 or TRBV6-3 and J usage is TRBJ1-1, with D perhaps TRBD1 (5 bases). The CDR3 runs 18 residues. In germline, CDR1 is MNHEY, CDR2 SVGEGT. V lost 0 bases and J lost 0, with 17 bases in between. The CDR3 loop reads CASSYSSESGVMNTEAFF. CDR3 DNA: TGTGCCAGCAGTTACTCGAGTGAGTCGGGGGTCATGAACACTGAAGCTTTCTTT.

CDR3 bases: TGTGCCAGCAGCCAAGATCCCCCGGGACAGGGGGCTCGTGGCTACACCTTC. Its translation: CASSQDPPGQGARGYTF. The rearrangement links TRBV4-2 to TRBJ1-2, with 12 nucleotides matching TRBD1. CDR1 LGHNA and CDR2 YNFKEQ come from the germline V gene. V was pared by 0 bases and J by 7 bases, with 9 bases of the junction left unmatched. CDR3 length equals 17 residues.

This clone occurred once. The V and J genes are TRBV3-1 (or the pseudogene TRBV3-2) and TRBJ2-7; 8 bases line up with TRBD1. CDR1 LGHDT and CDR2 YNNKEL come from the germline V gene (reference sequence). V shed 0 bases and J 2 bases; nucleotides not matched to a gene: 3. This CDR3 region has 15 residues. CDR3 sequence (DNA): TGTGCCAGCAGCCAAGAGTTCAGGGGGCCCTACGAGCAGTACTTC. It yields the protein CASSQEFRGPYEQYF.

V usage is TRBV19 and J usage is TRBJ2-3; a possible D gene is TRBD2 (7 bases). The germline V and J ends were trimmed by 9 bases and 7 bases, with 20 bases remaining between them. The CDR3 consists of 14 residues. The germline CDR1 and CDR2 sequences are LNHDA and SQIVND (reference sequence). CDR3 DNA: TGTGCCAGCCGCGAATCGGGGGGCCGCAATACGCAGTATTTT. Its translation is CASRESGGRNTQYF.

This clone was detected once. V and J are TRBV9 and TRBJ2-2; 10 bases align to TRBD1. This CDR3 contains 16 residues. The V and J ends lost 3 bases and 5 bases, in that order; junction bases with no gene match: 7. CDR1 is SGDLS and CDR2 is YYNGEE in the germline V gene. The CDR3 DNA sequence: TGTGCCAGCAGCGCTGGGGACAGGGGTGGAACCGGGGAGCTGTTTTTT. Its protein is CASSAGDRGGTGELFF.

This clone came up once. This chain connects TRBV9 to TRBJ2-7; 9 bases are shared with TRBD1. The germline V gene encodes CDR1 SGDLS and CDR2 YYNGEE. This CDR3 spans 16 amino acids. The V and J ends lost 4 bases and 5 bases, in that order; junction bases with no gene match: 13. CDR3 residues: CASSSLGQGSLDEQYF. CDR3 DNA sequence: TGTGCCAGCAGCTCATTGGGACAGGGTAGTCTCGACGAGCAGTACTTC.

The chain couples TRBV29-1 to TRBJ2-7; D perhaps matches TRBD1 (7 bases). Germline values: CDR1 SQVTM, CDR2 ANQGSEA. V was clipped by 6 bases and J by 4 bases, with 16 bases between them. This CDR3 has 13 residues. CDR3 amino acids: CSVETTGRYEQYF. CDR3 DNA: TGCAGCGTCGAAACGACAGGGAGGTACGAGCAGTACTTC.

Concerning this clone itself: Other nucleotide sequences from this sample produce the same CDR3. This chain uses TRBV7-3 with TRBJ1-6; 7 positions match TRBD1. The CDR3 length is 14 residues. Unmatched junction bases numbered 3, after V lost 5 bases and J lost 5 bases. CDR1 is SGHTA and CDR2 is FQGTGA in the germline V gene. The CDR3 coding sequence is TGTGCCAGCAGCCAGACAGGGAATAATTCACCCCTCCACTTT. Translated: CASSQTGNNSPLHF.

The chain couples TRBV30 to TRBJ1-2; D possibly corresponds to TRBD1 (6 bases). This CDR3 region has 13 residues. Trimming took 4 bases from V and 3 from J, leaving 12 bases between them. CDR1 GTSNPN and CDR2 SVGIG come from the germline V gene (reference sequence). The CDR3 nucleotides are TGTGCCTGGATGGGGGCCCCGTACTATGGCTACACCTTC. Translated: CAWMGAPYYGYTF.

The rearrangement links TRBV3-1 (or the pseudogene TRBV3-2) to TRBJ1-6, with no clear D. V was pared by 7 bases and J by 5 bases, with 12 bases between. CDR1 is LGHDT and CDR2 is YNNKEL in the germline V gene (reference sequence). The CDR3 runs 14 residues. CDR3 sequence (DNA): TGTGCCAGCAATCCGGGGAAGAATAATTCACCCCTCCACTTT. Its translation is CASNPGKNNSPLHF.

This clone was observed a single time. Within the sample, other DNA sequences also encode this same CDR3. The genes are TRBV18 and TRBJ2-1; a weak D match, TRBD1 (5 bases). Germline V gives CDR1 KGHSH, CDR2 LQKENI. This CDR3 is 14 amino acids long. V lost 3 bases and J lost 7, with 13 bases in between. The CDR3 loop reads CASSPLAGLNEQFF. The CDR3 nucleotides are TGTGCCAGCTCACCTTTGGCAGGGTTAAATGAGCAGTTCTTC.

The gene calls are TRBV12-3 or TRBV12-4 and TRBJ2-7, with 8 positions matching TRBD1. The V segment lost 2 bases and the J segment 11 bases; nucleotides outside the gene matches: 8. The CDR3 sequence is 13 residues long. The CDR3 loop reads CASSLPGGRVKYF. The CDR3 DNA reads as TGTGCCAGCAGTTTACCAGGGGGCAGAGTGAAGTACTTC.

The CDR3 DNA sequence: TGTGCCAGCTCACCATCAACAGGTCCCCCCCTCCACTTT. Translated, it gives CASSPSTGPPLHF. The chain employs TRBV18 and TRBJ1-6; tentatively, D is TRBD1 (5 bases). Germline V gene data show CDR1 as KGHSH and CDR2 as LQKENI. V lost 2 bases and J lost 13, with 12 bases in between. The CDR3 is made up of 13 amino acids.

The chain employs TRBV2 and TRBJ2-7; tentative D call: TRBD1 (5 bases). The length of the CDR3 is 14 residues. Germline CDR1 reads SNHLY; CDR2 reads FYNNEI. Trimming stripped 3 bases from V and 0 bases from J, with 9 bases between. The CDR3 bases are TGTGCCAGCAGTGATTGGGGCAGCTCCTACGAGCAGTACTTC. The encoded protein is CASSDWGSSYEQYF.

The V and J genes are TRBV6-1 and TRBJ2-7, with TRBD1 matching 7 bases. The CDR3 runs to 14 residues. The germline V gene has CDR1 MNHNS and CDR2 SASEGT. The trim removed 1 base at V and 0 bases at J, leaving 0 bases unmatched. The CDR3 spells CASSEGDSSYEQYF. CDR3 bases: TGTGCCAGCAGTGAAGGGGACAGCTCCTACGAGCAGTACTTC.

The V and J genes are TRBV5-5 and TRBJ2-7; 7 bases map to TRBD1. Germline CDR1 SGHKS, CDR2 YYEKEE (reference sequence). The trim removed 6 bases at V and 0 bases at J, leaving 6 bases unmatched. The CDR3 has 14 amino acids. CDR3 sequence: CASNEGARSYEQYF. CDR3 in DNA: TGTGCCAGCAACGAGGGGGCTCGCTCCTACGAGCAGTACTTC.

This clone came up once. V and J are TRBV2 and TRBJ1-2; D is unclear. V was cut by 4 bases and J by 2 bases, with 11 bases left in between. Germline CDR1 reads SNHLY; CDR2 reads FYNNEI. The CDR3 is 14 residues long. In DNA form, the CDR3 reads TGTGCCAGCAGTGGGGCCAGCCCCAACTATGGCTACACCTTC. Its protein product is CASSGASPNYGYTF.

The chain couples TRBV28 to TRBJ2-3, with a possible D match to TRBD2 (7 bases). Trimming left V 7 bases short and J 4 bases short, with 15 bases between. The CDR3 extends over 14 amino acids. Germline V lookup: CDR1 MDHEN, CDR2 SYDVKM. DNA of the CDR3: TGTGCCAGCATGGGGGGGGGCCGGGCAGATACGCAGTATTTT. Amino acids: CASMGGGRADTQYF.

The chain is built from TRBV10-1 and TRBJ2-3; 13 bases are a match to TRBD2. Trimming at V came to 6 bases and at J to 0 bases, leaving 6 bases not matched to a gene. Germline lookup yields CDR1 WNHNN and CDR2 SYGVQD (reference sequence). The CDR3 extends over 17 amino acids. For the CDR3, the DNA is TGCGCCAGCAGGACGGGACTAGCGGGGTTTAGCACAGATACGCAGTATTTT. This gives the protein CASRTGLAGFSTDTQYF.